A selection of T cell receptor beta chains follows, all from one sample in a study of shared clonotypes between healthy human individuals. Profiled with immunoSEQ multiplex PCR; TCRdb holds only in-frame clones, not every one. The sample shows 400,000 to 500,000 clones, 79% of them seen only once. The source material was PBMCs. Source of these receptors: a woman aged 40 to 49 in good health. Some clones in this sample may be carry-over from other donors' samples. The CDR3 runs from the conserved cysteine through the conserved F or W. The order of the fields is J gene, clone size, V gene, D gene, CDR3 protein, CDR3 DNA. A D gene is named only where the DNA matches it firmly. Rows may omit the clone size; those that give it use once, few, many or a size class.

>TRBJ2-1|few|TRBV11-2|-
CASSLEDYSYNEQFF
TGTGCCAGCAGCTTAGAGGACTACTCTTACAATGAGCAGTTCTTC
>TRBJ2-3|-|TRBV5-4|-
CASSTGLPWSGTDTQYF
TGTGCCAGCAGTACCGGGCTTCCCTGGAGCGGCACAGATACGCAGTATTTT
>TRBJ1-3|-|TRBV2|TRBD1
CASSTTGGNTIYF
TGTGCCAGCAGCACGACAGGGGGAAACACCATATATTTT
>TRBJ1-4|-|TRBV28|-
CASSLSGNEKLFF
TGTGCCAGCAGTTTGTCGGGAAATGAAAAACTGTTTTTT
>TRBJ1-2|-|TRBV19|-
CASSQGLDYGYTF
TGTGCCAGTAGTCAGGGGCTAGACTATGGCTACACCTTC
>TRBJ2-2|-|TRBV19|-
CASRLGASGNSGELFF
TGTGCCAGTAGGTTAGGGGCCTCCGGAAACTCCGGGGAGCTGTTTTTT
>TRBJ2-5|-|TRBV19|TRBD2
CASSRSGTRAETQYF
TGTGCCAGTAGTAGGTCCGGGACTAGGGCGGAGACCCAGTACTTC
>TRBJ2-7|-|TRBV9|-
CASSVESGPRYEQYF
TGTGCCAGCAGCGTAGAGAGCGGGCCAAGGTACGAGCAGTACTTC
>TRBJ2-7|-|TRBV4-1|TRBD1
CASSQVGTDEQYF
TGCGCCAGCAGCCAAGTTGGGACAGACGAGCAGTACTTC
>TRBJ2-1|-|TRBV7-2|TRBD2
CASSLTSGRNEQFF
TGTGCCAGCAGCTTGACTAGCGGGAGAAATGAGCAGTTCTTC
>TRBJ2-5|-|TRBV4-2|TRBD1
CASSPEGASRKETQYF
TGTGCCAGCAGCCCAGAGGGGGCTAGCCGAAAAGAGACCCAGTACTTC
>TRBJ1-6|-|TRBV30|-
CAWSRSLVRYGGGSPLHF
TGTGCCTGGAGTCGATCGCTTGTACGGTATGGCGGCGGGTCACCCCTCCACTTT
>TRBJ2-1|-|TRBV6-1|-
CASSTQNSYNEQFF
TGTGCCAGCAGTACTCAGAACTCCTACAATGAGCAGTTCTTC
>TRBJ1-1|once|TRBV7-9|-
CASSLVEGTPNTEAFF
TGTGCCAGCAGCTTAGTGGAGGGCACCCCAAACACTGAAGCTTTCTTT
>TRBJ2-3|-|TRBV10-2|-
CASSESMTSTDTQYF
TGCGCCAGCAGTGAGTCGATGACTAGCACAGATACGCAGTATTTT
>TRBJ2-1|-|TRBV10-1|TRBD2
CASSTSGGRAFEQFF
TGCGCCAGCAGTACCTCTGGCGGGAGGGCCTTTGAGCAGTTCTTC
>TRBJ2-1|-|TRBV7-2|-
CASSLGSSGLRNEQFF
TGTGCCAGCAGCTTAGGTTCTAGTGGTTTGAGGAATGAGCAGTTCTTC
>TRBJ2-1|few|TRBV10-2|TRBD2
CASWDGLAGDNEQFF
TGCGCCAGTTGGGACGGGTTAGCGGGAGATAATGAGCAGTTCTTC
>TRBJ2-5|once|TRBV7-2|-
CASSSQYQETQYF
TGTGCCAGCAGCTCTCAGTACCAAGAGACCCAGTACTTC
>TRBJ2-5|-|TRBV29-1|-
CSVESGGTETQYF
TGCAGCGTTGAGTCCGGAGGGACTGAGACCCAGTACTTC
>TRBJ2-3|-|TRBV5-1|TRBD2
CASSTVAGGGADTQYF
TGCGCCAGCAGCACGGTAGCGGGAGGTGGGGCAGATACGCAGTATTTT
>TRBJ1-1|-|TRBV4-2|-
CASSHLTGKNTEAFF
TGTGCCAGCAGCCACCTAACCGGGAAAAACACTGAAGCTTTCTTT
>TRBJ1-6|-|TRBV7-9|-
CASSFREGSPLHF
TGTGCCAGCAGCTTCCGCGAGGGCTCACCCCTCCACTTT
>TRBJ2-1|once|TRBV9|TRBD2
CASSSGLGVNEQFF
TGTGCCAGCAGCTCGGGACTAGGAGTCAATGAGCAGTTCTTC
>TRBJ2-7|once|TRBV27|TRBD2
CASSLSWGAGYRPYEQYF
TGTGCCAGCAGTTTATCGTGGGGAGCGGGATACAGACCCTACGAGCAGTACTTC
>TRBJ1-4|-|TRBV19|-
CASSGTFGEKLFF
TGTGCCAGTAGCGGTACATTCGGGGAAAAACTGTTTTTT
>TRBJ2-7|-|TRBV27|TRBD2
CASSPAGGPYEQYF
TGTGCCAGCAGCCCAGCGGGAGGGCCGTACGAGCAGTACTTC
>TRBJ2-1|-|TRBV13|-
CASSEGGTAVEQFF
TGTGCCAGCAGCGAAGGGGGGACTGCAGTTGAGCAGTTCTTC
>TRBJ2-1|-|TRBV28|TRBD2
CASRPPGGYNEQFF
TGTGCCAGCAGACCCCCGGGGGGTTACAATGAGCAGTTCTTC
>TRBJ1-2|once|TRBV27|-
CASRFSANYGYTF
TGTGCCAGCAGGTTTTCAGCAAACTATGGCTACACCTTC
>TRBJ2-7|-|TRBV6-5|-
CASSYSGDGTYEQYF
TGTGCCAGCAGTTACTCAGGGGACGGAACCTACGAGCAGTACTTC
>TRBJ1-3|few|TRBV6-5|TRBD1
CASSQDRGATIYF
TGTGCCAGCAGTCAGGACAGGGGCGCAACCATATATTTT
>TRBJ2-3|-|TRBV4-1|-
CASSQELVGGLNTDTQYF
TGCGCCAGCAGCCAAGAGCTCGTAGGAGGACTCAACACAGATACGCAGTATTTT
>TRBJ1-5|-|TRBV10-3|-
CAISVGGIGNQPQHF
TGTGCCATCAGTGTGGGGGGGATCGGCAATCAGCCCCAGCATTTT
>TRBJ2-3|-|TRBV29-1|-
CSSSGSTDTQYF
TGCAGCAGTAGCGGTAGCACAGATACGCAGTATTTT
>TRBJ2-7|-|TRBV21-1|-
CASSPRLAGGEQYF
TGTGCCAGCAGCCCCCGACTAGCGGGTGGTGAGCAGTACTTC
>TRBJ1-5|-|TRBV10-2|-
CASSESGRVGQPQHF
TGCGCCAGCAGTGAGTCCGGCAGGGTCGGGCAGCCCCAGCATTTT
>TRBJ2-5|-|TRBV19|TRBD1
CASSGQQGSFWETQYF
TGTGCCAGTAGTGGCCAACAGGGGTCCTTTTGGGAGACCCAGTACTTC
>TRBJ2-1|-|TRBV5-1|TRBD2
CASSLDATSGRTPEQFF
TGCGCCAGCAGCTTGGACGCCACTAGCGGGAGGACCCCTGAGCAGTTCTTC
>TRBJ1-2|-|TRBV28|-
CASSLRQNYGYTF
TGTGCCAGCAGCCTCAGACAGAACTATGGCTACACCTTC
>TRBJ2-1|-|TRBV5-1|TRBD2
CASSLLGTSGVNEQFF
TGCGCCAGCAGCTTATTGGGGACTAGCGGGGTAAATGAGCAGTTCTTC
>TRBJ2-1|few|TRBV7-9|-
CASSRRGGSGNNEQFF
TGTGCCAGCAGCCGGCGTGGGGGGTCTGGGAACAATGAGCAGTTCTTC
>TRBJ2-3|-|TRBV9|-
CASSDRSSSTDTQYF
TGTGCCAGCAGCGACCGGAGTTCTAGCACAGATACGCAGTATTTT
>TRBJ2-1|-|TRBV7-9|TRBD1
CASSIAQGDREFF
TGTGCCAGCAGCATAGCTCAGGGGGACAGAGAGTTCTTC
>TRBJ1-2|few|TRBV4-2|TRBD1
CASSQPGQGIGYTF
TGTGCCAGCAGCCAACCGGGACAGGGAATAGGCTACACCTTC
>TRBJ2-7|once|TRBV5-4|-
CASSYRSYEQYF
TGTGCCAGCAGCTACAGGAGCTACGAGCAGTACTTC
>TRBJ2-1|-|TRBV4-1|TRBD1
CATPLDRAHNNEQFF
TGCGCCACCCCCCTAGACAGGGCCCACAACAATGAGCAGTTCTTC
>TRBJ2-7|-|TRBV6-6|-
CASSSGPTYEQYF
TGTGCCAGCAGTTCGGGGCCCACCTACGAGCAGTACTTC
>TRBJ1-1|-|TRBV6-5|-
CASSTGKAGNTEAFF
TGTGCCAGCAGTACGGGTAAAGCGGGGAACACTGAAGCTTTCTTT
>TRBJ2-7|once|TRBV7-2|-
CASSLGLRSGSEQYF
TGTGCCAGCAGCTTAGGCTTACGTTCCGGTAGCGAGCAGTACTTC
>TRBJ2-1|few|TRBV4-2|-
CASSQDVEGAVYNEQFF
TGTGCCAGCAGCCAAGATGTTGAGGGAGCGGTCTACAATGAGCAGTTCTTC
>TRBJ2-7|-|TRBV15|-
CATSKGGDSGTYEQYF
TGTGCCACCAGCAAGGGGGGGGACAGTGGGACCTACGAGCAGTACTTC
>TRBJ2-1|-|TRBV30|-
CAWSVRVWGLRYNEQFF
TGTGCCTGGAGTGTACGGGTTTGGGGGCTAAGATACAATGAGCAGTTCTTC
>TRBJ2-2|-|TRBV5-1|-
CASRPPGGINTGELFF
TGCGCCAGCCGCCCCCCTGGGGGGATTAACACCGGGGAGCTGTTTTTT
>TRBJ2-7|-|TRBV2|TRBD1
CASSALRTGVEQYF
TGTGCCAGCAGTGCTCTGAGGACAGGGGTCGAGCAGTACTTC
>TRBJ1-5|-|TRBV30|-
CAWSGGGGFYQPQHF
TGTGCCTGGAGTGGAGGCGGCGGATTTTATCAGCCCCAGCATTTT
>TRBJ2-1|-|TRBV28|-
CASTNVGTPTVQFF
TGTGCCAGCACCAACGTGGGGACCCCAACTGTGCAGTTCTTC
>TRBJ1-2|-|TRBV10-3|TRBD1
CAIGTGTGEVRYTF
TGTGCCATCGGAACCGGGACAGGGGAGGTCCGCTACACCTTC
>TRBJ2-3|-|TRBV11-2|TRBD1
CASSWTGWGRTDTQYF
TGTGCCAGCAGCTGGACAGGGTGGGGCCGCACAGATACGCAGTATTTT
>TRBJ2-7|-|TRBV25-1|TRBD1
CASSGGTGVEQYF
TGTGCCAGCAGTGGCGGGACAGGGGTCGAGCAGTACTTC